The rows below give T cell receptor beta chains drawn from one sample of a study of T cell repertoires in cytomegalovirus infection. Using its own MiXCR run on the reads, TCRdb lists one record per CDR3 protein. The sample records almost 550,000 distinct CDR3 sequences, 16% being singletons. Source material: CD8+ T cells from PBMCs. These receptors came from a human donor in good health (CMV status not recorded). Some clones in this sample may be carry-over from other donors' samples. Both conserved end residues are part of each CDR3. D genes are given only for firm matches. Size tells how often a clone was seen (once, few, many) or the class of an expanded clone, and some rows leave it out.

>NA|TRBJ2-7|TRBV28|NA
TGTGCCAGCAGTATTGCCTCGCCCTACGAGCAGTACTTC
CASSIASPYEQYF
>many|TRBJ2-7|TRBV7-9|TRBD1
TGTGCCAGCATTCCACGGGGACAGACCACCTACGAGCAGTACTTC
CASIPRGQTTYEQYF
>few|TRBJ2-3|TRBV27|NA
TGTGCCAGCAGTTTAGGTGGGGGGCTAAATACGCAGTATTTT
CASSLGGGLNTQYF
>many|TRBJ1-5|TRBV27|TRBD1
TGTGCCAGCAGGTCACAGGGGGCGCATCAGCCCCAGCATTTT
CASRSQGAHQPQHF
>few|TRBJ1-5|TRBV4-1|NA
TGCGCCAGCAGCCAAGTTCTTGGAGGGAATCAGCCCCAGCATTTT
CASSQVLGGNQPQHF
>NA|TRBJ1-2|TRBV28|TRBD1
TGTGCCAGCAGTTTACACAGGGGGTGGAACTATGGCTACACCTTC
CASSLHRGWNYGYTF
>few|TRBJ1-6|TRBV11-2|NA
TGTGCCAGCACTAGCTATAATTCACCCCTCCACTTT
CASTSYNSPLHF
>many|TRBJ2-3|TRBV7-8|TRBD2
TGTGCCAGCAGCACCTTGGGCGGGGGGGTTACAGATACGCAGTATTTT
CASSTLGGGVTDTQYF
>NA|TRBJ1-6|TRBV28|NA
TGTGCCAGCAGTTACCGGGACGATAATTCACCCCTCCACTTT
CASSYRDDNSPLHF
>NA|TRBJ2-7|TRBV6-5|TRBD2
TGTGCCAGCAGATTAGCGGGGGCCACCTACGAGCAGTACTTC
CASRLAGATYEQYF
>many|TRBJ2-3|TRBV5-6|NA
TGTGCCAGTTCCCCCCGACCATGGGAATCAGATACGCAGTATTTT
CASSPRPWESDTQYF
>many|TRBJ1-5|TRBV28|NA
TGTGCCAGCAGTTACTACAGGGAGGACCAGCCCCAGCATTTT
CASSYYREDQPQHF
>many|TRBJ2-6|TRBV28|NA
TGTGCCAGCACCTCAAGGGCCAGGGTTTCTGGGGCCAACGTCCTGACTTTC
CASTSRARVSGANVLTF
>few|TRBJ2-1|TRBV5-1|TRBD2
TGCGCCAGCAGCTTGATCTCGGGGGGTTCCTACAATGAGCAGTTCTTC
CASSLISGGSYNEQFF
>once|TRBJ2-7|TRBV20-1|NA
TGCAGTGCTAGAGATAAAGAGAACTGGGGCTACGAGCAGTACTTC
CSARDKENWGYEQYF
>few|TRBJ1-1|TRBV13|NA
TGTGCCAGCAGGGGGAAGGGGGACACTGAAGCTTTCTTT
CASRGKGDTEAFF
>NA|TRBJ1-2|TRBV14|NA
TGTGCCAGCAGCCAAGACGCGGGAAACTATGGCTACACCTTC
CASSQDAGNYGYTF
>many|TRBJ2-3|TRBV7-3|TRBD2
TGTGCCAGCACCCACGGCGCGGGGGGGCCGGGAGATACGCAGTATTTT
CASTHGAGGPGDTQYF
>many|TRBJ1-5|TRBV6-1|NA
TGTGCCAGCAGTTCTTTAGGACAGAGTCACAATCAGCCCCAGCATTTT
CASSSLGQSHNQPQHF
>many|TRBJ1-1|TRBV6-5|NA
TGTGCCAGCAGTCCCTCAGGGAGAACTGAAGCTTTCTTT
CASSPSGRTEAFF
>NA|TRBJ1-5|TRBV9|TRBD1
TGTGCCAGCAGCGCGACAGGGAACAATCAGCCCCAGCGTTTT
CASSATGNNQPQRF
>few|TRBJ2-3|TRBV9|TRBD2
TGTGCCAGCAGCGTAGGGGGGCTAGCGGGAGGGCCGGCCAACACAGATACGCAGTATTTT
CASSVGGLAGGPANTDTQYF
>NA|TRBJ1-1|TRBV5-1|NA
TGCGCCAGCAGCTTACGAACGGACTTGAACACTGAAGCTTTCTTT
CASSLRTDLNTEAFF
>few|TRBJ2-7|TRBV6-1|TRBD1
TGTGCCAGCAGTGAAGCGGGGACAGGTAACTACGAGCAGTACTTC
CASSEAGTGNYEQYF
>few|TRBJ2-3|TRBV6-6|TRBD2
TGTGCCAGCAGGCGACTAGCGGGAGTTAGATATAGCACAGATACGCAGTATTTT
CASRRLAGVRYSTDTQYF
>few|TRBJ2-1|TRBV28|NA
TGTGCCAGCAGTTTCGCGGCTACCCGGGAGAATGAGCAGTTCTTC
CASSFAATRENEQFF
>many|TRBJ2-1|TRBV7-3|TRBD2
TGTGCCAGCAGCCTAACGGTCCAGCGGGGGGGCCGCAACAATGAGCAGTTCTTC
CASSLTVQRGGRNNEQFF
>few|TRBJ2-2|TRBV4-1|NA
TGCGCCAGCAGCCACCCGTCCCCGGCCACCGGGGAGCTGTTTTTT
CASSHPSPATGELFF
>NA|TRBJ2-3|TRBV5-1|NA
TGCGCCACGGGTCCGAGTTACACAGATACGCAGTATTTT
CATGPSYTDTQYF
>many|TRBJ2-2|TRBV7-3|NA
TGTGCCAGCAGCTCGACCGGGGAGCTGTTTTTT
CASSSTGELFF
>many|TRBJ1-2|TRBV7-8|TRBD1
TGTGCCAGCAGCCCGGGAGGGACAGCCCGGCCCTATGGCTACACCTTC
CASSPGGTARPYGYTF
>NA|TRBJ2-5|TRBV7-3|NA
TGTGCCAGCTCCCTTAGGGCGGATCAAGAGACCCAGTACTTC
CASSLRADQETQYF
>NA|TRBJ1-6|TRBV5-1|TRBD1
TGCGCCAGCAGCTCCCCGAGGACAGGGGGGAATTCACCCCTCCACTTT
CASSSPRTGGNSPLHF
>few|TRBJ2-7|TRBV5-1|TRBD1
TGCGCCAGCAGCTTGGCCGGTGAGAACAGGGGGCAGCAGTACTTC
CASSLAGENRGQQYF
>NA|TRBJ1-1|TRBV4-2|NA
TGTGCCAGCAGCCAACCAGGACGGGACACTGAAGCTTTCTTT
CASSQPGRDTEAFF
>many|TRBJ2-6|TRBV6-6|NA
TGTGCATCGCGTGAATCTGGGGCCAACGTCCTGACTTTC
CASRESGANVLTF
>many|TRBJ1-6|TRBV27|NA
TGTGCCAGCAGCTTTCCCGGGGGATTCCCCCTCCACTTT
CASSFPGGFPLHF
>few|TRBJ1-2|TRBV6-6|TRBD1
TGTGCCAGCAGTTACTCTGGGGCAGGGGGCAACTATGGCTACACCTTC
CASSYSGAGGNYGYTF